The TCR beta chain under discussion was sequenced for a study of blood T cells in healthy people across ages. Extraction yielded at least 5 micrograms of total RNA per sample. J lost 2 bases, V lost 0 bases, and 2 bases had no gene match. This CDR3 comprises 16 residues. Looked up from germline, CDR1 is SGDLS and CDR2 is YYNGEE. Findings and limits, study-wide: Per million T cells, the diversity of TCR beta decreased roughly linearly as age advanced. The lack of PBMC sorting stopped any conclusive naive versus antigen-experienced comparison.

On this clonotype: Antigen specificity is unknown.

It was with a sample-barcoded 5' primer and a J-beta primer mix that a second PCR of about 7 to 12 cycles was run. From each sample, at least 2.5 million paired-end reads containing CDR3 were obtained. TCRdb ran MiXCR on the 5' RACE reads and lists one entry per CDR3 protein. The sample holds over a million distinct CDR3 sequences, around two fifths seen once. This chain connects TRBV9 to TRBJ2-1; 10 nucleotides line up with TRBD2. The sequence was collected from a woman aged 18-29 years in good health. Sequencing was done on a sample of blood. The CDR3 coding sequence is TGTGCCAGCAGCGTAGGGGGGACTAGCGCCTACAATGAGCAGTTCTTC. Translating it yields CASSVGGTSAYNEQFF.